This entry lists 12 T cell receptor beta chains sequenced from one sample in a study of blood T cell repertoires in COVID-19. The repertoire was sequenced with immunoSEQ multiplex PCR; TCRdb's copy has only in-frame clones and lacks some. The sample records over 50,000 clones, approximately 80% being singletons. Sequencing was done on a sample of peripheral blood. The receptors originated from a woman between 45 and 60 years old with active or convalescent COVID-19.

The V call is TRBV29-1, the J call TRBJ1-1; no clear D. The germline gives CDR1 SQVTM, CDR2 ANQGSEA. Trimming took 8 bases from V and 4 from J, leaving 11 bases between them. The CDR3 sequence is 11 residues long. CDR3 in amino acids: CSCVRGTEAFF. Here the CDR3 DNA reads TGCAGCTGTGTTCGGGGCACTGAAGCTTTCTTT.

This clone ranks as medium-sized. The DNA for the CDR3 is TGTGCCAGCAGCTTGCGACTAGCCCCTCTCGAGCAGTACTTC. The encoded protein is CASSLRLAPLEQYF. The V and J genes are TRBV7-2 and TRBJ2-7; 7 nucleotides agree with TRBD2. The CDR3 extends over 14 amino acids. J lost 6 bases, V lost 3 bases, and 8 bases had no gene match. Germline V gene lookup returns CDR1 SGHTA and CDR2 FQGNSA.

This chain uses TRBV7-3 with TRBJ1-1; possibly TRBD1 for D (6 bases). The CDR3 totals 14 residues. Trimming took off 5 bases at V and 6 bases at J, with 16 bases between the two ends. Germline V gene sequence: CDR1 SGHTA, CDR2 FQGTGA. The CDR3 region has the DNA TGTGCCAGCAGCCGGGGGGCTGGGGAGGCTGAAGCTTTCTTT. The encoded protein is CASSRGAGEAEAFF.

The chain has TRBV30 and TRBJ2-4; D is possibly TRBD1 (6 bases). V was pared by 1 base and J by 0 bases, with 10 bases between. Germline V gene sequence: CDR1 GTSNPN, CDR2 SVGIG (reference sequence). This CDR3 is built from 15 residues. CDR3 amino acids: CAWSDRALAKNIQYF. The DNA of the CDR3 is TGTGCCTGGAGTGACAGGGCCCTAGCCAAAAACATTCAGTACTTC.

The rearrangement uses TRBV6-7 and TRBJ1-2, with D unclear. TRBV6-7 is flagged as an ORF with uncertain function. V dropped 5 bases and J dropped 4 bases, with 20 bases sitting between them. The CDR3 sequence is 16 residues long. CDR3: CASSNRSAVVGYGYTF. The DNA for the CDR3 is TGTGCCAGCAGTAATCGATCGGCGGTGGTCGGCTATGGCTACACCTTC.

The genes are TRBV7-9 and TRBJ2-2, with 14 bases aligning to TRBD2. The junction had 9 bases not matched to a gene; V was cut back by 5 bases and J by 1 base. Germline loops: CDR1 SEHNR, CDR2 FQNEAQ (reference sequence). This CDR3 is built from 19 residues. In nucleotides, the CDR3 is TGTGCCAGCAGCCACCCCGGGACTAGCGGGAGTGGGAACACCGGGGAGCTGTTTTTT. The encoded protein is CASSHPGTSGSGNTGELFF.

The chain is built from TRBV11-2 and TRBJ2-1, with 8 bases that match TRBD2. Germline CDR1 SGHAT, CDR2 FQNNGV. The CDR3 has 16 amino acids. With V trimmed by 5 bases and J by 2 bases, 8 bases remained unmatched. Here the CDR3 DNA reads TGTGCCAGCAGCCCGCTGGGCGGGAGGACCTACAATGAGCAGTTCTTC. It is translated as CASSPLGGRTYNEQFF.

CDR3 DNA sequence: TGCGCCAGCAGCCTGACCGGGGTTAATTCACCCCTCCACTTT. Translation gives CASSLTGVNSPLHF. The chain links TRBV4-1 to TRBJ1-6; D ambiguous. Looked up from germline, CDR1 is MGHRA and CDR2 is YSYEKL. V lost 4 bases and J 6 bases, leaving 10 bases between the germline ends. The CDR3 sequence is 14 residues long.

The rearrangement joins TRBV24-1 to TRBJ2-5; D perhaps matches TRBD2 (5 bases). From germline, CDR1 is KGHDR and CDR2 SFDVKD. The CDR3 length is 12 residues. Trimming cost V 6 bases and J 7 bases, with 11 bases left between them. CDR3 coding DNA: TGTGCCACCAGTCTGGCGGCGGGGACCCAGTACTTC. This gives the protein CATSLAAGTQYF.

V and J are TRBV7-2 and TRBJ1-3; D gene unclear. This CDR3 comprises 15 residues. CDR1 and CDR2 (germline): SGHTA, FQGNSA. Trimming shortened V by 1 base and J by 0 bases, and 7 bases separated the two germline ends. The CDR3 nucleotides are TGTGCCAGCAGCTTAGACACAGACTCTGGAAACACCATATATTTT. This translates into CASSLDTDSGNTIYF.

This sequence joins TRBV9 and TRBJ2-7; 10 bases agree with TRBD1. Germline CDR1 and CDR2: SGDLS and YYNGEE. The CDR3 is made up of 18 amino acids. V was clipped by 0 bases and J by 3 bases; unmatched bases: 12. The CDR3 region is CASSVVIRTGGPDYEQYF. Here the CDR3 DNA reads TGTGCCAGCAGCGTAGTAATAAGGACAGGGGGTCCTGACTACGAGCAGTACTTC.

This clone was counted between two and nine times. V and J are TRBV19 and TRBJ2-5; the match to TRBD1 covers 9 bases. Trimming removed 2 bases from V and 5 bases from J; junction bases left unmatched: 3. Germline V CDR1 and CDR2: LNHDA, SQIVND (reference sequence). This CDR3 is built from 14 residues. Here the CDR3 reads CASSITGGGETQYF. CDR3 DNA: TGTGCCAGTAGTATAACAGGGGGCGGGGAGACCCAGTACTTC.